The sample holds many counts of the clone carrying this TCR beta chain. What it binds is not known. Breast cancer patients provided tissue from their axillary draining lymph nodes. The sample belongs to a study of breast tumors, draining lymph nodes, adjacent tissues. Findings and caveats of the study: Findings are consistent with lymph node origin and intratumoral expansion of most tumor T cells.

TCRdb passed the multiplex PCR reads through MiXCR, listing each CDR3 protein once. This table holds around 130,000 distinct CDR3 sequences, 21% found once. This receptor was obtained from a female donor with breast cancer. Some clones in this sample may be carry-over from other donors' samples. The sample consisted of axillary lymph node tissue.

The CDR3 bases are TGTGCCAGCAGCGCGGACAGGGGGCCCGGAGAGACCCAGTACTTC. Its translation: CASSADRGPGETQYF. The chain joins TRBV5-6 to TRBJ2-5, with 11 nucleotides matching TRBD1. The V and J ends lost 4 bases and 4 bases, in that order; junction bases with no gene match: 6. This CDR3 comprises 15 residues. Germline CDR1 SGHDT, CDR2 YYEEEE. The full variable domain, rest sourced from reference TRBV5-6 and TRBJ2-5, is DAGVTQSPTHLIKTRGQQVTLRCSPKSGHDTVSWYQQALGQGPQFIFQYYEEEERQRGNFPDRFSGHQFPNYSSELNVNALLLGDSALYLCASSADRGPGETQYFGPGTRLLVL.